This T cell receptor (beta chain) appears in the sequencing data of a study of T cell changes during pregnancy in multiple sclerosis. Using immunoSEQ multiplex PCR, the repertoire was profiled, and TCRdb retains in-frame clones only, with some absent. The data show roughly 40,000 clones, with approximately 91% seen just once and around 0.5% held by the top ten. The CDR3 covers 13 residues. The germline V gene has CDR1 MNHEY and CDR2 SMNVEV (reference sequence). The V segment lost 5 bases and the J segment 4 bases; nucleotides outside the gene matches: 2. This specimen consisted of CD4+ T cells from peripheral blood mononuclear cells, obtained in the second trimester of pregnancy. The chain uses TRBV27 and TRBJ1-2, with TRBD1 matching over 9 bases. The TCR comes from a female donor in good health, enrolled as a control in a pregnancy study. CDR3 nucleotides: TGTGCCAGCAGTCCGACAGGGGGCTATGGCTACACCTTC. The encoded protein is CASSPTGGYGYTF.